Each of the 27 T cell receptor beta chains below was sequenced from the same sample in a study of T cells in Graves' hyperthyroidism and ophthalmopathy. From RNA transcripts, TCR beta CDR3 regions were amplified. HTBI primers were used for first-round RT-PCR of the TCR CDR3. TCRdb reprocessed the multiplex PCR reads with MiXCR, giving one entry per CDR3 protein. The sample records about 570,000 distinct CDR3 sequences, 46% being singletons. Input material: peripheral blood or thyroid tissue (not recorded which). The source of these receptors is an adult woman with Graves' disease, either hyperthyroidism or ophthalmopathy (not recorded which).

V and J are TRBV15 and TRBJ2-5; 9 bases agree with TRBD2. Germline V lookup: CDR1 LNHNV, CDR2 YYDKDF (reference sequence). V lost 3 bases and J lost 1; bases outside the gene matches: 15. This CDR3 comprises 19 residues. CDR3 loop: CATSRGISGRPGSQETQYF. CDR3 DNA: TGTGCCACCAGCAGGGGGATTAGCGGGAGACCGGGTTCCCAAGAGACCCAGTACTTC.

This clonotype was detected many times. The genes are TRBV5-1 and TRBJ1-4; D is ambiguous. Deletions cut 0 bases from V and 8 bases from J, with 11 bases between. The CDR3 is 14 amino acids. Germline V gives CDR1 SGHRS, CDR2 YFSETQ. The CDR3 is CASSLGERTEKLFF. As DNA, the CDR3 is TGCGCCAGCAGCTTGGGGGAGAGGACCGAAAAACTGTTTTTT.

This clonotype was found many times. CDR3 DNA sequence: TGTGCCAGCAGCCCAGGGGTCCACGAGCAGTACTTC. Residues: CASSPGVHEQYF. J is TRBJ2-7 and V is TRBV7-9; D possibly corresponds to TRBD1 (6 bases). The CDR3 covers 12 residues. Germline values: CDR1 SEHNR, CDR2 FQNEAQ (reference sequence). Trimming removed 5 bases from V and 5 bases from J, with 10 bases in between.

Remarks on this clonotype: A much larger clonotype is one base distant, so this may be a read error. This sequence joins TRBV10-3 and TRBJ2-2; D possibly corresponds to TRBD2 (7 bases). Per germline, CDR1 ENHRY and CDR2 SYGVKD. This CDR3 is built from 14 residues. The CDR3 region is CTSTPGGQIGELFF. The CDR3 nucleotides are TGTACCAGCACCCCCGGGGGGCAGATCGGGGAGCTGTTTTTT.

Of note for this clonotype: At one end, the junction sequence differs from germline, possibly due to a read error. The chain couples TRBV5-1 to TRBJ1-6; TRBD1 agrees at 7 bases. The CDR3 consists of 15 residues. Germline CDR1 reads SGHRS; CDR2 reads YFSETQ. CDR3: CASSLQGYDNSPLHF. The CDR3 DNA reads TGCGCCAGCAGCTTACAGGGGTACGATAACTCACCCCTCCACTTT.

In DNA, the CDR3 is TGTGCCAGCAGAAAGGGAGGGACAGGGGGCTATGGCTACACCTTC. Amino acid sequence: CASRKGGTGGYGYTF. The chain has TRBV6-5 and TRBJ1-2; 11 bases are a match to TRBD1. CDR3 length: 15 amino acids. Germline loops: CDR1 MNHEY, CDR2 SVGAGI. V was pared by 6 bases and J by 4 bases, with 7 bases of the junction left unmatched.

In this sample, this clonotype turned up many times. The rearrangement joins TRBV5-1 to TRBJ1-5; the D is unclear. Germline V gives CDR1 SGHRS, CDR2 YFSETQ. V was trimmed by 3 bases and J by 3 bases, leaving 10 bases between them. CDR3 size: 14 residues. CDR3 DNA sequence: TGCGCCAGCAGCTCCCGACGGGTCAATCAGCCCCAGCATTTT. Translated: CASSSRRVNQPQHF.

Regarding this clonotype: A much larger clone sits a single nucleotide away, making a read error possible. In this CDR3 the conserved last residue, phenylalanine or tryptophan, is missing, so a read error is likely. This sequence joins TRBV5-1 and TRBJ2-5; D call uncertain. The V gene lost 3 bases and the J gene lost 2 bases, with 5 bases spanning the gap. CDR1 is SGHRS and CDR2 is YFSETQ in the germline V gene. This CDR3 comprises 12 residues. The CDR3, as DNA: TGCGCCAGCAGCTCTCAGCAAGAGACCCAGTACCTC. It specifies CASSSQQETQYL.

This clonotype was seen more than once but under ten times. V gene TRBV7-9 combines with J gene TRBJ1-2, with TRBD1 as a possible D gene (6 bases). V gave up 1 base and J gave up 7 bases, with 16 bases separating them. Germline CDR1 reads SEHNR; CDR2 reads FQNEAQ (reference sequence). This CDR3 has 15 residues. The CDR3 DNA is TGTGCCAGCAGCTTAGTACAGGGCTGGAGCAGTGGCTACACCTTC. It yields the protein CASSLVQGWSSGYTF.

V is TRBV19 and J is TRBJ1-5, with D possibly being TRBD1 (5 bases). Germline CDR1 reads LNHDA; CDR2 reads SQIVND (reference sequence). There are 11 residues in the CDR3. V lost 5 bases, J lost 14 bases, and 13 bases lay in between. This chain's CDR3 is CASSSGRYEHF. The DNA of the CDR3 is TGTGCCAGTAGTTCGGGACGGTACGAGCATTTT.

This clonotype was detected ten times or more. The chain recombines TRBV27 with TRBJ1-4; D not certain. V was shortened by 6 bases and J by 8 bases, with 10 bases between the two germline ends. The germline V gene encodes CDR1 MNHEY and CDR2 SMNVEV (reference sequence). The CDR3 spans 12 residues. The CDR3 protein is CASRGYEEKLFF. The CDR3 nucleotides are TGTGCCAGCAGGGGATATGAGGAAAAACTGTTTTTT.

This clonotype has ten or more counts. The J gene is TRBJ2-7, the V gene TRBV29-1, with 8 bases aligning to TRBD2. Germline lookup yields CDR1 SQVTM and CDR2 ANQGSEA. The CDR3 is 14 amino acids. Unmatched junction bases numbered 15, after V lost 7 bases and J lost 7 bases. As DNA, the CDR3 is TGCAGCGCCGGGGGGGCGGACCGTCAGAAGGAGCAGTACTTC. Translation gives CSAGGADRQKEQYF.

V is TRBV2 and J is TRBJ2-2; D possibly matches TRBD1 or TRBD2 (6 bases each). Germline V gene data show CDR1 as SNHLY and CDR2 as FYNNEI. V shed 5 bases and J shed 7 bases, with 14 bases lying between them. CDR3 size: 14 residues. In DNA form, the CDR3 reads TGTGCCAGCAGTCGTGAGGGGGGCGGCGGGGAGCTGTTTTTT. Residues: CASSREGGGGELFF. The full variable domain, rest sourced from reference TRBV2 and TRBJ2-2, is EPEVTQTPSHQVTQMGQEVILRCVPISNHLYFYWYRQILGQKVEFLVSFYNNEISEKSEIFDDQFSVERPDGSNFTLKIRSTKLEDSAMYFCASSREGGGGELFFGEGSRLTVL.

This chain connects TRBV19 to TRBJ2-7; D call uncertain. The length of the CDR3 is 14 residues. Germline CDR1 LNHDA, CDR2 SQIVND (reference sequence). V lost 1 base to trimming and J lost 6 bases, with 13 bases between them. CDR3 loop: CASSIARTASEQYF. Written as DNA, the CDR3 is TGTGCCAGTAGTATAGCCAGGACGGCATCCGAGCAGTACTTC.

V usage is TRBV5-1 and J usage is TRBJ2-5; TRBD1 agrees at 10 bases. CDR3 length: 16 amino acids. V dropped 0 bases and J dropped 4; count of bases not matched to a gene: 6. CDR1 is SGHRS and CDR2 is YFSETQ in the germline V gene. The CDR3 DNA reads TGCGCCAGCAGCTTGGGACAGGGGGCTGTCCGAGAGACCCAGTACTTC. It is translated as CASSLGQGAVRETQYF.

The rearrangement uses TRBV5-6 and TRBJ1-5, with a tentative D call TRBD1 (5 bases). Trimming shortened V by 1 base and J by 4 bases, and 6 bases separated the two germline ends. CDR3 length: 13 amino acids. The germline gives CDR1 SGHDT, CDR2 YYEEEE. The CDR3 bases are TGTGCCAGCAGCTTGTACAGGAATCAGCCCCAGCATTTT. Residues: CASSLYRNQPQHF.

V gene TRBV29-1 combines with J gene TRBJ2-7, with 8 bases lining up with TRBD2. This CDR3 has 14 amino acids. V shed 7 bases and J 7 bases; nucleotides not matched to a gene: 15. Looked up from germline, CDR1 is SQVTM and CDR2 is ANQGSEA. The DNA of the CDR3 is TGCAGCGCTGTTAGTACGGGACTAGTGGGAGAGCAGTACTTC. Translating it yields CSAVSTGLVGEQYF.

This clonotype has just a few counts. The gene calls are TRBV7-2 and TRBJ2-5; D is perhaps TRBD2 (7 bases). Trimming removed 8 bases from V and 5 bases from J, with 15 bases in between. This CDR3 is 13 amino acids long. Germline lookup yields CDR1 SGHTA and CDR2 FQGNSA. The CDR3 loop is CASLTRGGETQYF. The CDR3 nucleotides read TGTGCCAGCCTTACCAGGGGAGGGGAGACCCAGTACTTC.

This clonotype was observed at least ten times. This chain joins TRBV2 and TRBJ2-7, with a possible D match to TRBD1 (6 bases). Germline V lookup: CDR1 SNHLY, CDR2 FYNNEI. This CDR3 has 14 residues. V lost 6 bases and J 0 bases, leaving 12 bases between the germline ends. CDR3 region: CASRTTGNSYEQYF. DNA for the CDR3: TGTGCCAGCAGGACGACAGGTAACTCCTACGAGCAGTACTTC.

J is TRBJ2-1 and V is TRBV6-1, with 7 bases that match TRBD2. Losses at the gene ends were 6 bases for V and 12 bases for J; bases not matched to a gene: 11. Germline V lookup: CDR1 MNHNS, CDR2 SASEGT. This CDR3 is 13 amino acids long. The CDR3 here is CASSIDGGRGQFF. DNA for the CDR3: TGTGCCAGCAGCATCGACGGTGGGAGGGGGCAGTTCTTC.

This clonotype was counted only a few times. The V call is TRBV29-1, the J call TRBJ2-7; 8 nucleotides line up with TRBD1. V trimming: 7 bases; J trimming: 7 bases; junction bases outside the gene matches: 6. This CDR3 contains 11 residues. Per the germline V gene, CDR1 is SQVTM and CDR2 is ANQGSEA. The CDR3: CSGGTGGEQYF. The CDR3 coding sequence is TGCAGCGGAGGGACAGGAGGTGAGCAGTACTTC.

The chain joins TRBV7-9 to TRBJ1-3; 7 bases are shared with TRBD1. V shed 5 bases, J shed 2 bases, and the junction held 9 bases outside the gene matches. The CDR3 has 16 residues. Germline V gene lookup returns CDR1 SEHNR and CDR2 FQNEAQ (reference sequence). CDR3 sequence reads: CASSHSYRGAGNTIYF. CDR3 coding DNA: TGTGCCAGCAGCCACTCCTACAGGGGTGCTGGAAACACCATATATTTT.

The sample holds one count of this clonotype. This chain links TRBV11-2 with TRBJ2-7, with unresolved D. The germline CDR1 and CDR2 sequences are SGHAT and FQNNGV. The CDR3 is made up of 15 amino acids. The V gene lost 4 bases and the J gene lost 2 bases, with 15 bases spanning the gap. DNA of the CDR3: TGTGCCAGCAGCTACTCAGACGGGTCGGCCTACGAGCAGTACTTC. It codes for CASSYSDGSAYEQYF. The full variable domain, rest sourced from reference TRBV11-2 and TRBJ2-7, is EAGVAQSPRYKIIEKRQSVAFWCNPISGHATLYWYQQILGQGPKLLIQFQNNGVVDDSQLPKDRFSAERLKGVDSTLKIQPAKLEDSAVYLCASSYSDGSAYEQYFGPGTRLTVT.

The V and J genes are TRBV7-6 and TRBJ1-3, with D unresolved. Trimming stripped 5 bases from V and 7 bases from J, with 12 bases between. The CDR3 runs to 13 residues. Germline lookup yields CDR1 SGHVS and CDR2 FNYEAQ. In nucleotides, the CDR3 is TGTGCCAGCAGCGGACGGATTGGGAACACCATATATTTT. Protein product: CASSGRIGNTIYF.

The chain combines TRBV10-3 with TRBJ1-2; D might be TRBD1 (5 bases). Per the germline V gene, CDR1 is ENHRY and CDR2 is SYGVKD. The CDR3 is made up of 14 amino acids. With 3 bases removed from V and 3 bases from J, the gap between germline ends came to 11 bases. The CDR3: CAISDYGDDYGYTF. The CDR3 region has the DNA TGTGCCATCAGTGATTACGGGGACGACTATGGCTACACCTTC.

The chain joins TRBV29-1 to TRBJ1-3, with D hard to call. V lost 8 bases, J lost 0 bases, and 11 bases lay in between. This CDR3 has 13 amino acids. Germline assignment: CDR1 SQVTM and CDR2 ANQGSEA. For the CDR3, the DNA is TGCAGCTTGGCCGGGTACTCTGGAAACACCATATATTTT. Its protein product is CSLAGYSGNTIYF.

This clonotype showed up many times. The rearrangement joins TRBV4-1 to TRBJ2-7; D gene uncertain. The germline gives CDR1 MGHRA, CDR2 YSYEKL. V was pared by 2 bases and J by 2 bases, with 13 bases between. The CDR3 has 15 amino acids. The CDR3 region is CASSQYPSPPYEQYF. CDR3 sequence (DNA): TGCGCCAGCAGCCAATATCCCTCCCCGCCCTACGAGCAGTACTTC.